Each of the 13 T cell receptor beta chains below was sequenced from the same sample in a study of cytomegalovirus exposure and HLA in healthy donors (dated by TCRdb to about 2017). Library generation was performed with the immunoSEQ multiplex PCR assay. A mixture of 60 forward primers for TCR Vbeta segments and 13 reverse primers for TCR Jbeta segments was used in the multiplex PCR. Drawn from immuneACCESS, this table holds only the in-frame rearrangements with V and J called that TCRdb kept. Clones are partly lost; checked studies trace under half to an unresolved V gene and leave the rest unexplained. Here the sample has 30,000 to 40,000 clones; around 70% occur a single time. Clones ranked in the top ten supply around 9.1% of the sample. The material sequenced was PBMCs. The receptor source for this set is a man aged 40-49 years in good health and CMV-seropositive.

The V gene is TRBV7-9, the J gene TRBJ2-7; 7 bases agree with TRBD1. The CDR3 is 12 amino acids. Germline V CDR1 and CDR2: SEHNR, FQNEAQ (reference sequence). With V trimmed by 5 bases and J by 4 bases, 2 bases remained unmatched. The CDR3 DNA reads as TGTGCCAGCAGCCAACAGGGGTACGAGCAGTACTTC. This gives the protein CASSQQGYEQYF. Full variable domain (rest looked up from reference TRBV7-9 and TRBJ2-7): DTGVSQNPRHKITKRGQNVTFRCDPISEHNRLYWYRQTLGQGPEFLTYFQNEAQLEKSRLLSDRFSAERPKGSFSTLEIQRTEQGDSAMYLCASSQQGYEQYFGPGTRLTVT.

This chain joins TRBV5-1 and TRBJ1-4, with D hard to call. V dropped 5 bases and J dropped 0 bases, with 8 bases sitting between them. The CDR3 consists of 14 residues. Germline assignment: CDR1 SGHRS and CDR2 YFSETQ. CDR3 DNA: TGCGCCAGCAGGGAGGGAGCAACTAATGAAAAACTGTTTTTT. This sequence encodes CASREGATNEKLFF.

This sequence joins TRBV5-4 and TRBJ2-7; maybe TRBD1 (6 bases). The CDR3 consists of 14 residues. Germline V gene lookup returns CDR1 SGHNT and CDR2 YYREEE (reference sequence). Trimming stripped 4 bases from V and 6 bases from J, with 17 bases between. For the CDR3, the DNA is TGTGCCAGCAGCGCCTGGACAGTTCCCTTCGAGCAGTACTTC. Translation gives CASSAWTVPFEQYF.

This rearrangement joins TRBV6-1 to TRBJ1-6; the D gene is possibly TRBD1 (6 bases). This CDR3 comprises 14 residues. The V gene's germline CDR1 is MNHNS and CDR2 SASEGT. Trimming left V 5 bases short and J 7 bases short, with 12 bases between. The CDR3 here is CASSSDRTNSPLHF. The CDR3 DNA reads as TGTGCCAGCAGTTCCGACAGGACCAATTCACCCCTCCACTTT.

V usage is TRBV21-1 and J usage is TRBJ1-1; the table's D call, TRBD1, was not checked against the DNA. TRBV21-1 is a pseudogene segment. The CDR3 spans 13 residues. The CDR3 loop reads CASSQDRQSEAFF. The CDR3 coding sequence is TGTGCCAGCAGCCAAGACAGACAGTCCGAAGCTTTCTTT.

The CDR3 sequence is CASSLSGGGELFF. CDR3 in DNA: TGTGCCAGCAGCTTATCAGGGGGCGGGGAGCTGTTTTTT. The chain has TRBV7-7 and TRBJ2-2, with 7 bases aligning to TRBD1. The trim removed 2 bases at V and 7 bases at J, leaving 1 base unmatched. Germline assignment: CDR1 SSHAT and CDR2 FNYEAQ (reference sequence). This CDR3 is 13 amino acids long.

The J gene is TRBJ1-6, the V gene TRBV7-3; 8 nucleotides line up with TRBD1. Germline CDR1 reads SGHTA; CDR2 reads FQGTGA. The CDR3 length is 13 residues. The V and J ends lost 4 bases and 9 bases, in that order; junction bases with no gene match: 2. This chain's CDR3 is CASSSGGLSPLHF. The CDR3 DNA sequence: TGTGCCAGCAGCTCAGGGGGCCTTTCACCCCTCCACTTT.

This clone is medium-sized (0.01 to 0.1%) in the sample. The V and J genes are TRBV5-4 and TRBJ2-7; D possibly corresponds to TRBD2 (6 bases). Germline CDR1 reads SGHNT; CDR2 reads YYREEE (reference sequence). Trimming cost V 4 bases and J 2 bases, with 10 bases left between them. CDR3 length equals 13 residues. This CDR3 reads CASSTGEPYEQYF. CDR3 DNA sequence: TGTGCCAGCAGCACGGGGGAGCCCTACGAGCAGTACTTC.

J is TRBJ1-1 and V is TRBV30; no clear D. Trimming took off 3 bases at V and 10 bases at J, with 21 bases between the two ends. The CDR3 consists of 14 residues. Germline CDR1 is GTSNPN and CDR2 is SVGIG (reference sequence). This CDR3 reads CAWSEPGFRMGAFF. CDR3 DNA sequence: TGTGCCTGGAGCGAACCCGGGTTTAGGATGGGAGCTTTCTTT.

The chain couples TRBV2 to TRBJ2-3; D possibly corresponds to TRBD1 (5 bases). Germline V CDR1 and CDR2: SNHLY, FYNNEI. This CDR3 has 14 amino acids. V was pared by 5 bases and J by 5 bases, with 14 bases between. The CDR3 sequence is CASSFRGFGDTQYF. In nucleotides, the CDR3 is TGTGCCAGCAGTTTTAGGGGCTTTGGAGATACGCAGTATTTT.

CDR3 protein: CASSVLAGGSSGETQYF. The CDR3 DNA sequence: TGTGCCAGCAGTGTACTAGCGGGGGGCTCCAGCGGGGAGACCCAGTACTTC. The gene calls are TRBV2 and TRBJ2-5; TRBD2 aligns across 12 bases. Germline loops: CDR1 SNHLY, CDR2 FYNNEI. Losses at the gene ends were 4 bases for V and 5 bases for J; bases not matched to a gene: 11. The CDR3 is 17 amino acids.

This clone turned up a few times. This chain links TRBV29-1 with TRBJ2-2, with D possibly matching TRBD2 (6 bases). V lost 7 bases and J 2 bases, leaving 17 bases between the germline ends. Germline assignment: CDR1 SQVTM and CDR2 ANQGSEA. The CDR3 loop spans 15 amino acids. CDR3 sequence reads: CSEAVGGQNTGELFF. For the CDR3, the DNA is TGCAGCGAGGCAGTGGGAGGTCAAAACACCGGGGAGCTGTTTTTT.

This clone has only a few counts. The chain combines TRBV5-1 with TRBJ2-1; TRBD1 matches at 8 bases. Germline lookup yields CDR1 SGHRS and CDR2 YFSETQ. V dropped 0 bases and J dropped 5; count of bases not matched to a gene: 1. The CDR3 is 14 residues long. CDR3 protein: CASSLDRGNNEQFF. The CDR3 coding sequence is TGCGCCAGCAGCTTGGACAGGGGGAACAATGAGCAGTTCTTC.